This T cell receptor beta chain appears in the sequencing data of a study of T cell repertoires in cytomegalovirus infection. In germline, CDR1 is MNHEY, CDR2 SMNVEV (reference sequence). After removal of 8 bases from V and 4 bases from J, the junction contained 10 bases not matched to a gene. The CDR3 is 14 residues long. From the reads, TCRdb called clonotypes with MiXCR, one entry per CDR3 protein. Found here are about 130,000 distinct CDR3 sequences, 20% to 30% of them singletons; the top ten hold roughly 35%. For this clonotype: Its cognate antigen is unknown.

The sequencing input was PBMCs, sequenced either directly or after in vitro stimulation (not recorded which). J is TRBJ1-1 and V is TRBV27; TRBD1 agrees at 7 bases. The sequence came from a human donor in good health (CMV status not recorded). Some clones in this sample may be carry-over from other donors' samples. In nucleotides, the CDR3 is TGTGCCAGCGGAAACAGGGGCCGGATCACTGAAGCTTTCTTT. It is translated as CASGNRGRITEAFF.